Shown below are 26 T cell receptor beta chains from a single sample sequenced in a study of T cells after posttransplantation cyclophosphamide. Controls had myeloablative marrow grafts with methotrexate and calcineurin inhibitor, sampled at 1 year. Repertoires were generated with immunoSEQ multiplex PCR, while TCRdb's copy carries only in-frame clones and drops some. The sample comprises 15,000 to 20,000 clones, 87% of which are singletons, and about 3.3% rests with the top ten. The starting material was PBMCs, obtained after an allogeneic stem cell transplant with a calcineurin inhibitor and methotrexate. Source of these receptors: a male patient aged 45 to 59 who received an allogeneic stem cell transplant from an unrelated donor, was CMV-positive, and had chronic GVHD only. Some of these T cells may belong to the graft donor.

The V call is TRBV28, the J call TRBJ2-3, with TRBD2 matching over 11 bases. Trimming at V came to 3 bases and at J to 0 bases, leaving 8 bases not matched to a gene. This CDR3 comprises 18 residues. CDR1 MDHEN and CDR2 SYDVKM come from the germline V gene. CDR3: CASSFRRGLAASTDTQYF. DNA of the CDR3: TGTGCCAGCAGTTTTCGCCGGGGACTAGCGGCTAGCACAGATACGCAGTATTTT.

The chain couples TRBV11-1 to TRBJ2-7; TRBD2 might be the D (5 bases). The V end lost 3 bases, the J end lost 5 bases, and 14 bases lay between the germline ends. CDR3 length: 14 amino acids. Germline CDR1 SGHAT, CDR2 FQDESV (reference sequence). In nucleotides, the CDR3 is TGTGCCAGCAGCTTTTGGGGAGTAGGAGACGAGCAGTACTTC. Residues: CASSFWGVGDEQYF.

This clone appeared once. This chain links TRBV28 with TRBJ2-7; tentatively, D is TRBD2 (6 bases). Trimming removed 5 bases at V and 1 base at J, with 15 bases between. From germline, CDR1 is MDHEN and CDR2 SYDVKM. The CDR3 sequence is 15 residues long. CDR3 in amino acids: CASSQPHSGSYEQYF. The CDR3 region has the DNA TGTGCCAGCAGTCAACCCCATAGCGGATCCTACGAGCAGTACTTC. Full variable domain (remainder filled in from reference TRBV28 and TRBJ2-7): DVKVTQSSRYLVKRTGEKVFLECVQDMDHENMFWYRQDPGLGLRLIYFSYDVKMKEKGDIPEGYSVSREKKERFSLILESASTNQTSMYLCASSQPHSGSYEQYFGPGTRLTVT.

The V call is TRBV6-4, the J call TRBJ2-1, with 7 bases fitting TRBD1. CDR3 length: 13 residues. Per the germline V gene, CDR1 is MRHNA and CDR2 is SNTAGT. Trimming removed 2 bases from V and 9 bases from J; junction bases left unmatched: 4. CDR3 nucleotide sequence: TGTGCCAGCAGTGACAGGGACAGCACTGAGCAGTTCTTC. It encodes CASSDRDSTEQFF.

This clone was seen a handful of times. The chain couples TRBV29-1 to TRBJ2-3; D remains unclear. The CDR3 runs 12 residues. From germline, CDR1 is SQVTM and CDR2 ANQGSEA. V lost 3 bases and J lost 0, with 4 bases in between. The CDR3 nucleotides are TGCAGCGTTGAGGCAAGCACAGATACGCAGTATTTT. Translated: CSVEASTDTQYF.

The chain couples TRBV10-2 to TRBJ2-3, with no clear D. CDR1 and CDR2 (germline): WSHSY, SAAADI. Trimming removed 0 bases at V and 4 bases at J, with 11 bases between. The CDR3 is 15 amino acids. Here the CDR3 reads CASSESHYQADTQYF. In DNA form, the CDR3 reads TGCGCCAGCAGTGAGTCCCACTATCAAGCAGATACGCAGTATTTT.

DNA for the CDR3: TGTGCCAGCGTCGGCGGCCCAGGGGGGTACCAAGAGACCCAGTACTTC. Its protein is CASVGGPGGYQETQYF. The genes are TRBV2 and TRBJ2-5; D might be TRBD1 (7 bases). V was trimmed by 8 bases and J by 0 bases, leaving 19 bases between them. The CDR3 totals 16 residues. From germline, CDR1 is SNHLY and CDR2 FYNNEI.

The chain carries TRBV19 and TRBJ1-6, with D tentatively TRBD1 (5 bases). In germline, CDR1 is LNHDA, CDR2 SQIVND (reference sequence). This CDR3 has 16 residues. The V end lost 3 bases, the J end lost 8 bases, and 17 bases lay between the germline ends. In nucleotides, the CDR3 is TGTGCCAGTAGTATCTTGGCGGGGGGATATCATTCACCCCTCCACTTT. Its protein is CASSILAGGYHSPLHF.

The CDR3 coding sequence is TGCAGCGTTTCCATGGGACAGGGCTACGAGCAGTACTTC. It codes for CSVSMGQGYEQYF. The chain uses TRBV29-1 and TRBJ2-7; the match to TRBD1 covers 9 bases. Germline values: CDR1 SQVTM, CDR2 ANQGSEA. CDR3 length equals 13 residues. V lost 5 bases, J lost 3 bases, and 5 bases stayed unmatched.

The CDR3 protein is CASSDGQLFHEQYF. As DNA, the CDR3 is TGTGCCAGCAGTGATGGACAGCTTTTCCACGAGCAGTACTTC. The J gene is TRBJ2-7, the V gene TRBV2, with a possible D match to TRBD1 (6 bases). The ends were cut back, 3 bases at V and 5 bases at J, with 14 bases in the middle. Germline CDR1 SNHLY, CDR2 FYNNEI. The CDR3 is made up of 14 amino acids.

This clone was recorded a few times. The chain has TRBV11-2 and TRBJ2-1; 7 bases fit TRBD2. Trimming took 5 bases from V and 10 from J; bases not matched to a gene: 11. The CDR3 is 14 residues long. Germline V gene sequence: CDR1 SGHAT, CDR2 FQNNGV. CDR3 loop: CASSLLTSFGEQFF. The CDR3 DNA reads TGTGCCAGCAGCCTTCTGACTAGCTTCGGGGAGCAGTTCTTC.

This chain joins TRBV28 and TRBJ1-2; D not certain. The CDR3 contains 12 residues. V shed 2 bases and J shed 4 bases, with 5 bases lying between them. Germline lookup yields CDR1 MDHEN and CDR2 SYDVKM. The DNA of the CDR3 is TGTGCCAGCAGTTTAGCCGGCTATGGCTACACCTTC. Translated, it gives CASSLAGYGYTF.

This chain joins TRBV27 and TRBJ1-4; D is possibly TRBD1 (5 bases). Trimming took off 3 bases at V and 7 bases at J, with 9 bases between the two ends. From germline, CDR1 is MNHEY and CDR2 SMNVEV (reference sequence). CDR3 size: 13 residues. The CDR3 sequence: CASSLQGAEKLFF. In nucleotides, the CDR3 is TGTGCCAGCAGTTTGCAGGGCGCTGAAAAACTGTTTTTT.

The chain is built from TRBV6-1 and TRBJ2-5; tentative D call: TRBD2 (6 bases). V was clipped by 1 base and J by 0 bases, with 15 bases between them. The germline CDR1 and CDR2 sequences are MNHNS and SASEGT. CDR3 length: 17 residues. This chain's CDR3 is CASSEGLGGLYQETQYF. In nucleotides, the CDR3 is TGTGCCAGCAGTGAAGGATTGGGGGGATTGTACCAAGAGACCCAGTACTTC.

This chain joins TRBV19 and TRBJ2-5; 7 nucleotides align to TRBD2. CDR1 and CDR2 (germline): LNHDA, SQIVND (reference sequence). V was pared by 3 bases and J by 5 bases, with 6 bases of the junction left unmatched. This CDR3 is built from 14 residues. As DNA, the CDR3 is TGTGCCAGTAGTATTTCGGGAGGATCGGAGACCCAGTACTTC. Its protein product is CASSISGGSETQYF.

The CDR3 reads CASSSQGGQYGYTF. The DNA for the CDR3 is TGTGCCAGCAGCTCCCAAGGGGGACAATATGGCTACACCTTC. This rearrangement joins TRBV13 to TRBJ1-2; D is possibly TRBD1 (6 bases). Germline-derived CDR1 and CDR2 are PRHDT and FYEKMQ (reference sequence). Trimming took off 4 bases at V and 5 bases at J, with 14 bases between the two ends. The CDR3 is made up of 14 amino acids.

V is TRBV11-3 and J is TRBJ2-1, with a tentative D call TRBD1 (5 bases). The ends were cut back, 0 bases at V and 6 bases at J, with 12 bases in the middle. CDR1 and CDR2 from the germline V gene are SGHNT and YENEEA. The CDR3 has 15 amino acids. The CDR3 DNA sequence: TGTGCCAGCAGCTTAGAAGCAGGGCTGCTCAATGAGCAGTTCTTC. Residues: CASSLEAGLLNEQFF. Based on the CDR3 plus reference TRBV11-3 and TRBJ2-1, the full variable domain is EAGVVQSPRYKIIEKKQPVAFWCNPISGHNTLYWYLQNLGQGPELLIRYENEEAVDDSQLPKDRFSAERLKGVDSTLKIQPAELGDSAVYLCASSLEAGLLNEQFFGPGTRLTVL.

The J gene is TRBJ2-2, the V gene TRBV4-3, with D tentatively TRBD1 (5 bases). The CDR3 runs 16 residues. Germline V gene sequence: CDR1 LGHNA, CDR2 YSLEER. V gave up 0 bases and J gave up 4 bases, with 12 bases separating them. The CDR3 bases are TGCGCCAGCAGCCAAGATACAGGCCGGTCCACCGGGGAGCTGTTTTTT. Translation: CASSQDTGRSTGELFF.

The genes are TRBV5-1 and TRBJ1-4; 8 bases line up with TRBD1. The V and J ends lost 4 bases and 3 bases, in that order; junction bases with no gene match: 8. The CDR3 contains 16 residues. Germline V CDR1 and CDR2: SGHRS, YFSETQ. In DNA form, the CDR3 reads TGCGCCAGCAGCCGCGGACAGGGACGGTCTAATGAAAAACTGTTTTTT. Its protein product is CASSRGQGRSNEKLFF.

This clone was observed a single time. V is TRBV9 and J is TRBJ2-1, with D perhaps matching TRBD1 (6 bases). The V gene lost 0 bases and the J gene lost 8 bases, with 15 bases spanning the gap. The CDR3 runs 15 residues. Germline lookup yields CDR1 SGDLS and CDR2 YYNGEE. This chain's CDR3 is CASSVAVRGVDEQFF. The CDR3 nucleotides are TGTGCCAGCAGCGTAGCTGTCAGGGGTGTGGATGAGCAGTTCTTC.

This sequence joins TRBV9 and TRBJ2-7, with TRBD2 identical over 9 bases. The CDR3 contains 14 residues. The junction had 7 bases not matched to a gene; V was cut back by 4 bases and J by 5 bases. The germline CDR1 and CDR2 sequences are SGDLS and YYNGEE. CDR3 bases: TGTGCCAGCAGCCCTAGCGGGGCCCGGCACGAGCAGTACTTC. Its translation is CASSPSGARHEQYF. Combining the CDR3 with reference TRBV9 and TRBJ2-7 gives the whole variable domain DSGVTQTPKHLITATGQRVTLRCSPRSGDLSVYWYQQSLDQGLQFLIQYYNGEERAKGNILERFSAQQFPDLHSELNLSSLELGDSALYFCASSPSGARHEQYFGPGTRLTVT.

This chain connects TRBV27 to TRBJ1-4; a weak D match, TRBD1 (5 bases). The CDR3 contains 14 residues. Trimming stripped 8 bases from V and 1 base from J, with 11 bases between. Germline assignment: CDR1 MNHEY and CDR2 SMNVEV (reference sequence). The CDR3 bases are TGTGCCAGCCGGCGGGGGGGAACTAATGAAAAACTGTTTTTT. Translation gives CASRRGGTNEKLFF.

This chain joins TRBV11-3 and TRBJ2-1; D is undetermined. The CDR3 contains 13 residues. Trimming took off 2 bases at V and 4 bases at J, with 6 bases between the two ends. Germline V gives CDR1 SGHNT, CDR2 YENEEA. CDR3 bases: TGTGCCAGCAGCTTAAACAGTTACAATGAGCAGTTCTTC. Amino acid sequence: CASSLNSYNEQFF.

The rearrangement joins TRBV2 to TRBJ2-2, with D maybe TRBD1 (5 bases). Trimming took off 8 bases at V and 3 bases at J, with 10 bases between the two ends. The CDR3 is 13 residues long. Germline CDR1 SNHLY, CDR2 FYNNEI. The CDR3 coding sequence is TGTGCCAGCGGGGCCTGGGACACCGGGGAGCTGTTTTTT. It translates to CASGAWDTGELFF. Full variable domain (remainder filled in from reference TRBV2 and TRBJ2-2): EPEVTQTPSHQVTQMGQEVILRCVPISNHLYFYWYRQILGQKVEFLVSFYNNEISEKSEIFDDQFSVERPDGSNFTLKIRSTKLEDSAMYFCASGAWDTGELFFGEGSRLTVL.

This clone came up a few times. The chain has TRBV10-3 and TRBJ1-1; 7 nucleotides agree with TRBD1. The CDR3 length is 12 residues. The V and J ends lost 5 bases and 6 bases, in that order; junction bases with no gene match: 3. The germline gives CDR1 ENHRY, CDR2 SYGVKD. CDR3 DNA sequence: TGTGCCATCAGTCCGCAGGGGGCTGAAGCTTTCTTT. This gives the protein CAISPQGAEAFF.

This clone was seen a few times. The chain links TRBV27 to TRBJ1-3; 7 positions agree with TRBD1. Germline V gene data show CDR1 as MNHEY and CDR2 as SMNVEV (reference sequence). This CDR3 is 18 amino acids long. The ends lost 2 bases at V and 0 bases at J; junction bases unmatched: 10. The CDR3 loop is CASSLDGQALSSGNTIYF. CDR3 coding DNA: TGTGCCAGCAGTTTAGATGGACAGGCCTTGAGCTCTGGAAACACCATATATTTT.